This T cell receptor beta chain originates from a study of T cell responses to AZD1222 COVID-19 vaccine. Whole-study findings and limits: The CD4 TCRs associated with vaccination extended across spike and predominated at 160-218 and 743-854.

A word on this clone: No antigen is known for it.

This CDR3 is built from 15 residues. The V end was cut by 2 bases, the J end by 3 bases, with 12 bases between. Germline CDR1 MGHRA, CDR2 YSYEKL. Profiled with immunoSEQ multiplex PCR; TCRdb holds only in-frame clones, not every one. The sample holds about 120,000 clones, roughly 90% seen once. The chain employs TRBV4-1 and TRBJ2-3; D gene uncertain. The source of this sequence is an adult in good health. The sample in question was peripheral blood, obtained on day 0 of AZD1222 vaccination. The CDR3, as DNA: TGCGCCAGCAGCCAACTTGGGTTGGGGACAGATACGCAGTATTTT. It is translated as CASSQLGLGTDTQYF.